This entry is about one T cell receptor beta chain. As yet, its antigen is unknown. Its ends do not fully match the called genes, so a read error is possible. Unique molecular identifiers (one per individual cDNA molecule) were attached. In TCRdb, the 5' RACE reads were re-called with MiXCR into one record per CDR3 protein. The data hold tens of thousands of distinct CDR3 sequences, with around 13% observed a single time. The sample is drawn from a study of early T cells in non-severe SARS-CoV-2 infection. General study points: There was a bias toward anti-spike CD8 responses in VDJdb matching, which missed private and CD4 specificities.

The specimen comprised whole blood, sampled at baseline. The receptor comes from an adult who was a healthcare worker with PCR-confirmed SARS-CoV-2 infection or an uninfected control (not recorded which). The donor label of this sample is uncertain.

For the CDR3, the DNA is TGTGCCAGCAGCCTAGCCAGGGACCTGAACACTGAAGCTTTCTTT. It yields the protein CASSLARDLNTEAFF. The chain employs TRBV7-9 and TRBJ1-1; perhaps TRBD1 as D (5 bases). There are 15 residues in the CDR3. Per germline, CDR1 SEHNR and CDR2 FQNEAQ (reference sequence).